This T cell receptor (beta chain) appears in the sequencing data of a study of cytomegalovirus exposure and HLA in healthy donors. Overall study findings and caveats: For TCR beta chains, V- and J-gene trimming was later linked to a missense DCLRE1C variant. Among TCR beta chains of equal frequency, HLA-associated ones were more clonally expanded in a later analysis. The study assumed roughly uniform donor sequencing depth for presence/absence analyses.

V trimming: 6 bases; J trimming: 7 bases; junction bases outside the gene matches: 9. CDR3 length: 14 amino acids. Looked up from germline, CDR1 is MDHEN and CDR2 is SYDVKM. About this clone: Its matching antigen is unknown.

13 Jbeta primers and 60 Vbeta primers were used for the PCR. The repertoire was sequenced with immunoSEQ multiplex PCR; TCRdb's copy has only in-frame clones and lacks some. Found here are some 200,000 clones, roughly 80% of them singletons; the top ten hold 15% to 17%. This cohort consisted of healthy bone marrow donors. This TCR was recovered from a man in his forties in good health and CMV-seronegative. The chain couples TRBV28 to TRBJ1-5, with 7 positions matching TRBD1. The sample was PBMCs. In nucleotides, the CDR3 is TGTGCCAGCAGCTCTTACAGGGGCTCCCAGCCCCAGCATTTT. Protein sequence: CASSSYRGSQPQHF.